The 20 T cell receptor beta chains below come from one sample, sequenced in a study of human T cells and chemical hapten exposure. Stated time point: patch test 3, about 24 weeks after DPC sensitization. Treatment denoted: therapeutic diphenylcyclopropenone sensitization with weekly scalp DPC. TCRdb processed the RACE reads anew with MiXCR; each CDR3 protein has one entry. The repertoire holds approximately 88,000 distinct CDR3 sequences, 10% to 15% seen once, with more than 4.5% in the top ten. The material sequenced was whole blood, taken in connection with sensitization to the hapten diphenylcyclopropenone (DPC). The receptors stem from a woman in her forties or fifties with alopecia areata. Some clones in this sample may be carry-over from other donors' samples.

CDR3 sequence (DNA): TGTGCCAGCAGCCCGGGACTAGCGGAATTACGGGAGCAGTTCTTC. Translation gives CASSPGLAELREQFF. The chain has TRBV7-8 and TRBJ2-1; 11 bases match TRBD2. The CDR3 contains 15 residues. Germline V gives CDR1 SGHVS, CDR2 FQNEAQ. V trimming: 5 bases; J trimming: 10 bases; junction bases outside the gene matches: 10.

This clonotype was detected a few times. The chain joins TRBV2 to TRBJ2-7, with D uncertain. The CDR3 has 14 residues. V was trimmed by 6 bases and J by 6 bases, leaving 18 bases between them. Looked up from germline, CDR1 is SNHLY and CDR2 is FYNNEI. The CDR3 DNA reads TGTGCCAGCAGCGCCGGTCCCTTGGGCGGCGAGCAGTACTTC. It specifies CASSAGPLGGEQYF.

This clonotype was observed a handful of times. The J gene is TRBJ2-1, the V gene TRBV30; 7 nucleotides line up with TRBD2. Germline trimming cut 1 base from V and 1 base from J; bases unmatched to any gene: 1. Germline values: CDR1 GTSNPN, CDR2 SVGIG (reference sequence). The CDR3 loop spans 14 amino acids. The CDR3 protein is CAWSASGSYNEQFF. The CDR3 region has the DNA TGTGCCTGGAGTGCTAGCGGTTCCTACAATGAGCAGTTCTTC.

This chain connects TRBV20-1 to TRBJ2-7; D is perhaps TRBD1 or TRBD2 (5 bases each). CDR3 length: 15 residues. Per germline, CDR1 DFQATT and CDR2 SNEGSKA (reference sequence). Trimming pared 0 bases from V and 0 bases from J, leaving 12 bases between. In DNA form, the CDR3 reads TGCAGTGCTAGAGACCCGAGGGGTAGCTCCTACGAGCAGTACTTC. This sequence encodes CSARDPRGSSYEQYF.

This clonotype was picked up many times. The chain links TRBV15 to TRBJ1-1; D is undetermined. V lost 0 bases and J lost 4, with 12 bases in between. From germline, CDR1 is LNHNV and CDR2 YYDKDF (reference sequence). This CDR3 contains 15 residues. Here the CDR3 DNA reads TGTGCCACCAGCAGAGATCATAGCTTTAGCACTGAAGCTTTCTTT. This encodes CATSRDHSFSTEAFF.

The chain is built from TRBV6-2 or TRBV6-3 and TRBJ2-1; possibly TRBD2 for D (5 bases). Germline lookup yields CDR1 MNHEY and CDR2 SVGEGT. Between the trimmed V and J ends, which lost 6 bases and 10 bases, there was a span of 13 bases. This CDR3 contains 12 residues. CDR3 loop: CASSQTRGEQFF. CDR3 DNA sequence: TGTGCCAGCAGCCAGACCCGGGGAGAGCAGTTCTTC.

The V and J genes are TRBV12-3 or TRBV12-4 and TRBJ1-1; 11 nucleotides match TRBD1. V lost 3 bases and J lost 4; bases outside the gene matches: 16. There are 19 residues in the CDR3. In nucleotides, the CDR3 is TGTGCCAGCAGTTTGGAGGTTGGCATCGCCGGGACAGGGGGCACTGAAGCTTTCTTT. This sequence encodes CASSLEVGIAGTGGTEAFF.

There are many counts of this clonotype. This chain joins TRBV11-2 and TRBJ2-2; D may correspond to TRBD1 or TRBD2 (5 bases each). The V end lost 5 bases, the J end lost 0 bases, and 13 bases lay between the germline ends. Germline V CDR1 and CDR2: SGHAT, FQNNGV. The CDR3 sequence is 16 residues long. The CDR3 sequence is CASSNPGPTNTGELFF. DNA for the CDR3: TGTGCCAGCAGCAATCCGGGACCTACGAACACCGGGGAGCTGTTTTTT.

This clonotype was detected many times. The gene calls are TRBV6-1 and TRBJ2-7; 10 bases fit TRBD1. Germline V gives CDR1 MNHNS, CDR2 SASEGT. The length of the CDR3 is 15 residues. Trimming at V came to 10 bases and at J to 1 base, leaving 10 bases not matched to a gene. DNA for the CDR3: TGTGCCACCTATCCATGGACAGGGGGGTCCTACGAGCAGTACTTC. The encoded protein is CATYPWTGGSYEQYF.

This clonotype was seen more than once but under ten times. The chain has TRBV5-6 and TRBJ2-3; 11 bases fit TRBD2. CDR1 SGHDT and CDR2 YYEEEE come from the germline V gene. The length of the CDR3 is 14 residues. The V segment lost 3 bases and the J segment 6 bases; nucleotides outside the gene matches: 3. The CDR3 region is CASSSTSGSDTQYF. Written as DNA, the CDR3 is TGTGCCAGCAGCTCCACTAGCGGGAGTGATACGCAGTATTTT.

This clonotype has at least ten counts. The chain has TRBV11-2 and TRBJ2-4; D remains unclear. There are 17 residues in the CDR3. V was pared by 1 base and J by 0 bases, with 13 bases between. The germline CDR1 and CDR2 sequences are SGHAT and FQNNGV. The CDR3 DNA sequence: TGTGCCAGCAGCTTAGGTGGTGGTTCCGGAGCCAAAAACATTCAGTACTTC. This sequence encodes CASSLGGGSGAKNIQYF.

V gene TRBV2 combines with J gene TRBJ2-1, with TRBD1 matching over 7 bases. Germline assignment: CDR1 SNHLY and CDR2 FYNNEI. The CDR3 sequence is 12 residues long. J was trimmed by 16 bases and V by 6 bases; bases with no gene match: 12. CDR3 sequence reads: CASSLDREEGFF. The CDR3 DNA follows: TGTGCCAGCAGCCTTGACAGGGAAGAGGGATTCTTC.

The sample holds a few counts of this clonotype. The chain carries TRBV10-3 and TRBJ2-3, with 7 bases matching TRBD2. The CDR3 length is 15 residues. CDR1 and CDR2 from the germline V gene are ENHRY and SYGVKD. V trimming: 7 bases; J trimming: 0 bases; junction bases outside the gene matches: 7. The CDR3 sequence: CAITAGESSTDTQYF. The CDR3 nucleotides are TGTGCCATCACCGCGGGGGAATCTAGCACAGATACGCAGTATTTT.

This clonotype showed up many times. The chain combines TRBV7-2 with TRBJ2-5, with D tentatively TRBD2 (6 bases). CDR1 and CDR2 (germline): SGHTA, FQGNSA. This CDR3 contains 12 residues. Trimming left V 6 bases short and J 3 bases short, with 8 bases between. CDR3 residues: CASSTSKETQYF. The CDR3 DNA reads as TGTGCCAGCAGTACTAGCAAAGAGACCCAGTACTTC. Filled out from reference TRBV7-2 and TRBJ2-5, the complete variable domain reads GAGVSQSPSNKVTEKGKDVELRCDPISGHTALYWYRQSLGQGLEFLIYFQGNSAPDKSGLPSDRFSAERTGGSVSTLTIQRTQQEDSAVYLCASSTSKETQYFGPGTRLLVL.

This rearrangement joins TRBV5-1 to TRBJ2-2; D gene unclear. The germline V and J ends were trimmed by 3 bases and 3 bases, with 6 bases remaining between them. CDR1 and CDR2 from the germline V gene are SGHRS and YFSETQ. The CDR3 is 13 amino acids. CDR3 bases: TGCGCCAGCAGCTCACAAGACACCGGGGAGCTGTTTTTT. This translates into CASSSQDTGELFF.

V and J are TRBV7-3 and TRBJ2-3, with a tentative D call TRBD2 (7 bases). The CDR3 consists of 15 residues. The V end lost 5 bases, the J end lost 4 bases, and 16 bases lay between the germline ends. In germline, CDR1 is SGHTA, CDR2 FQGTGA. CDR3 amino acids: CASSNRGGGADTQYF. CDR3 in DNA: TGTGCCAGCAGCAACCGTGGAGGGGGGGCAGATACGCAGTATTTT.

Many counts were recorded for this clonotype. At one end, the junction sequence differs from germline, possibly due to a read error. The gene calls are TRBV7-9 and TRBJ2-3, with TRBD2 matching 10 bases. The germline gives CDR1 SEHNR, CDR2 FQNEAQ (reference sequence). This CDR3 is built from 15 residues. The CDR3 nucleotides are TGTGCCAGCAGCATAGCGGGAGGCCTCACAGATACGCAGTATTTT. This translates into CASSIAGGLTDTQYF. Full variable domain (remainder filled in from reference TRBV7-9 and TRBJ2-3): DTGVSQNPRHKITKRGQNVTFRCDPISEHNRLYWYRQTLGQGPEFLTYFQNEAQLEKSRLLSDRFSAERPKGSFSTLEIQRTEQGDSAMYLCASSIAGGLTDTQYFGPGTRLTVL.

V is TRBV6-5 and J is TRBJ2-5, with unresolved D. The CDR3 length is 14 residues. Germline V lookup: CDR1 MNHEY, CDR2 SVGAGI. With 0 bases removed from V and 5 bases from J, the gap between germline ends came to 10 bases. The CDR3 sequence is CASSYSPGEETQYF. DNA of the CDR3: TGTGCCAGCAGTTACTCGCCAGGAGAGGAGACCCAGTACTTC.

This chain connects TRBV9 to TRBJ2-2; possible D gene TRBD1, 6 bases. CDR3 length equals 16 residues. V lost 3 bases to trimming and J lost 0 bases, with 12 bases between them. The germline V gene encodes CDR1 SGDLS and CDR2 YYNGEE. CDR3 bases: TGTGCCAGCAGCGCGCCTACAGGGTCGAACACCGGGGAGCTGTTTTTT. Protein: CASSAPTGSNTGELFF.

The chain combines TRBV18 with TRBJ2-5; TRBD1 aligns across 11 bases. The CDR3 runs 16 residues. Trimming at V came to 4 bases and at J to 0 bases, leaving 4 bases not matched to a gene. Germline CDR1 is KGHSH and CDR2 is LQKENI. CDR3 sequence: CASSRGTGGHQETQYF. DNA of the CDR3: TGTGCCAGCTCACGGGGGACAGGGGGTCACCAAGAGACCCAGTACTTC.